This T cell receptor beta chain was obtained from a study of beta chain features in type 1 diabetes. As regards this clone: Its antigen remains unidentified.

Reverse transcribing all isolated RNA meant expressed TCRB transcripts were sequenced. Clones were sequenced by immunoSEQ multiplex PCR, and TCRdb holds only the in-frame ones, with some missing. The profile shows 150,000 to 170,000 clones, about a tenth of them singletons. Study-wide points: People with Type 1 diabetes carried modestly yet significantly shorter TCRB CDR3s in all four CD4+ subsets.

This CDR3 region has 16 residues. From germline, CDR1 is KGHSH and CDR2 LQKENI. Trimming at V came to 3 bases and at J to 2 bases, leaving 4 bases not matched to a gene. Sequences were obtained from central memory CD4+ T cells from blood. This receptor was obtained from a man aged 25 to 45 with type 1 diabetes. This sequence joins TRBV18 and TRBJ2-3; the match to TRBD2 covers 11 bases. The CDR3 DNA is TGTGCCAGCTCACCCCGACTAGCGGGATCCACAGATACGCAGTATTTT. It encodes CASSPRLAGSTDTQYF.